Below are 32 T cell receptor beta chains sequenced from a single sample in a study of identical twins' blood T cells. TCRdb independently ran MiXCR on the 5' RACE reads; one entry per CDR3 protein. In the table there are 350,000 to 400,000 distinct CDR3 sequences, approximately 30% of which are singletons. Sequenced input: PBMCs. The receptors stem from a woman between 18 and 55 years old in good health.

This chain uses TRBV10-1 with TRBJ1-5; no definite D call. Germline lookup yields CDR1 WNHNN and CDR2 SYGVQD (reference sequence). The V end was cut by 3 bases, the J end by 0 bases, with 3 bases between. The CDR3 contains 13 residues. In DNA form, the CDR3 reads TGCGCCAGCAGTGATGGTAGCAATCAGCCCCAGCATTTT. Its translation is CASSDGSNQPQHF.

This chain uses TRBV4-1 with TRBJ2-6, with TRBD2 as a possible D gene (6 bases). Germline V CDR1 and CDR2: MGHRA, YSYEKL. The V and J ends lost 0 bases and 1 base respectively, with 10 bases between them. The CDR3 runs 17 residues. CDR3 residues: CASSQDRRESGANVLTF. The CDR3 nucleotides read TGCGCCAGCAGCCAAGATAGGAGGGAATCTGGGGCCAACGTCCTGACTTTC.

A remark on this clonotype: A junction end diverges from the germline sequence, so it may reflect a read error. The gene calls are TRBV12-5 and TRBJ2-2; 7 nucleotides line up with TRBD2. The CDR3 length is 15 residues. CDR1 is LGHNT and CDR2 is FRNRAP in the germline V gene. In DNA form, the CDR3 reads TGTTCTAGTGGTTTGGGAGGGCCGGAGACCGGGGAGCTGTTTTTT. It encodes CSSGLGGPETGELFF.

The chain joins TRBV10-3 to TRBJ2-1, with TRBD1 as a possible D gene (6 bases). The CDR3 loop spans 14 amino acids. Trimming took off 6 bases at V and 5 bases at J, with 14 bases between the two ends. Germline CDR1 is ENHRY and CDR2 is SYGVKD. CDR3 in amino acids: CAIRYRDTDNEQFF. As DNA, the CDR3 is TGTGCCATCAGATACCGGGACACAGACAATGAGCAGTTCTTC.

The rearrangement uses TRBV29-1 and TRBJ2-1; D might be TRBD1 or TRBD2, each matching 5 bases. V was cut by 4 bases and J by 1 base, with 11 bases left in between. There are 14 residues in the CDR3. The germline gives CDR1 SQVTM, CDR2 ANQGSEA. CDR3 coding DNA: TGCAGCGTTGGTCGGGACCAATCCTACAATGAGCAGTTCTTC. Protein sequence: CSVGRDQSYNEQFF.

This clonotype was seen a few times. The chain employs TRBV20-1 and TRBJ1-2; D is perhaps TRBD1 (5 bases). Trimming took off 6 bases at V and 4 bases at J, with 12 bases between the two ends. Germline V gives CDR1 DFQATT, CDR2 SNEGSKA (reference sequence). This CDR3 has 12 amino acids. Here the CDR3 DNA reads TGCAGTGCGCAAAAGGGGTCCTATGGCTACACCTTC. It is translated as CSAQKGSYGYTF.

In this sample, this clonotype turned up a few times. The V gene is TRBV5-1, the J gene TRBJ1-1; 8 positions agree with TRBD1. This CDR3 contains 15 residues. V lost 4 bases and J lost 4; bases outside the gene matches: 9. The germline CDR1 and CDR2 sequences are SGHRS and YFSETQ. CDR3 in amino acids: CASSQTGAEVTEAFF. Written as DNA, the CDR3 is TGCGCCAGCAGCCAGACAGGGGCCGAGGTCACTGAAGCTTTCTTT.

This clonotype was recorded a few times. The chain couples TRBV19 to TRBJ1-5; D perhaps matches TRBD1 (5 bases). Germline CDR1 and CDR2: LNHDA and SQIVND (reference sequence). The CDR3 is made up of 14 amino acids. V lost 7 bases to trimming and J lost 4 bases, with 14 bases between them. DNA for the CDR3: TGTGCCAGTAAAGCTGCAGGGTCGAATCAGCCCCAGCATTTT. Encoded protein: CASKAAGSNQPQHF.

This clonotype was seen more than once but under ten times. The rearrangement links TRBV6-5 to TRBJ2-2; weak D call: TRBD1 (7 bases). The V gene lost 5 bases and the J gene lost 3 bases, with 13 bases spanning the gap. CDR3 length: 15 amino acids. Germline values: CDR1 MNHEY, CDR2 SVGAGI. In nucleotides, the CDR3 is TGTGCCAGCAGTCAGGGGGGAGGTTACACCGGGGAGCTGTTTTTT. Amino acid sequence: CASSQGGGYTGELFF.

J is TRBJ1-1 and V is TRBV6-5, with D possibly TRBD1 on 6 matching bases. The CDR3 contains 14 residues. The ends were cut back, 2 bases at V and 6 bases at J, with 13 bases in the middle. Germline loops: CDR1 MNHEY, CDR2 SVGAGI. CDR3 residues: CASSYGFAGAEAFF. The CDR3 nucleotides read TGTGCCAGCAGTTACGGGTTTGCAGGGGCTGAAGCTTTCTTT.

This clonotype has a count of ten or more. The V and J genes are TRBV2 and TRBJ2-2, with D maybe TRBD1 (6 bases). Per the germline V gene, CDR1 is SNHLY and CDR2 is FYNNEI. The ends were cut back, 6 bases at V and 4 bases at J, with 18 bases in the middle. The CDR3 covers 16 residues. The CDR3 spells CASSRETGSVTGELFF. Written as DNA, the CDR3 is TGTGCCAGCAGCAGGGAGACAGGTTCTGTCACCGGGGAGCTGTTTTTT.

CDR3 sequence: CSAIAWDRARGNTEAFF. CDR3 nucleotide sequence: TGCAGTGCAATCGCTTGGGACAGGGCGCGGGGCAACACTGAAGCTTTCTTT. This chain uses TRBV20-1 with TRBJ1-1, with TRBD1 matching over 9 bases. Germline lookup yields CDR1 DFQATT and CDR2 SNEGSKA (reference sequence). The CDR3 covers 17 residues. The J segment lost 2 bases and the V segment lost 6 bases, leaving 16 bases of the junction unmatched.

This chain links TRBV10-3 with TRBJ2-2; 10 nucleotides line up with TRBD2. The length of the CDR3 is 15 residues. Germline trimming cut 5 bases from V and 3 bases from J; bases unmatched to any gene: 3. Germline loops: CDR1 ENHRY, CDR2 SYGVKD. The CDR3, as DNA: TGTGCCATCAGTCTAAGCGGGAGGGACACCGGGGAGCTGTTTTTT. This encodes CAISLSGRDTGELFF.

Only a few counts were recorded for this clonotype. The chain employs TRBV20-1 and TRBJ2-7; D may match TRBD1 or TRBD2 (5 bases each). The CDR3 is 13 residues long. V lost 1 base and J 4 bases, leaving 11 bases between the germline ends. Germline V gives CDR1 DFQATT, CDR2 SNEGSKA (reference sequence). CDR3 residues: CSARVGGLYEQYF. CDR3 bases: TGCAGTGCTAGAGTTGGGGGTTTGTACGAGCAGTACTTC.

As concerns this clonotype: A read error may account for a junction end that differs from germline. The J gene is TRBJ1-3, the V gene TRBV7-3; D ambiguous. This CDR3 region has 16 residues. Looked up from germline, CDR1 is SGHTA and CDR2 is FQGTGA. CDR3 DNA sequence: TGTGCCGGCAGCTTATATCCGGGCCGAACTGGAAACACCATATATTTT. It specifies CAGSLYPGRTGNTIYF.

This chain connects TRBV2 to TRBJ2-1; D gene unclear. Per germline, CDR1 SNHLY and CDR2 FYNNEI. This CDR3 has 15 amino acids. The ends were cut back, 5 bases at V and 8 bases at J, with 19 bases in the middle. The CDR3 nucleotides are TGTGCCAGCAGTTTTGGATTTAGTTACGGTTATGAGCAGTTCTTC. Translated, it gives CASSFGFSYGYEQFF.

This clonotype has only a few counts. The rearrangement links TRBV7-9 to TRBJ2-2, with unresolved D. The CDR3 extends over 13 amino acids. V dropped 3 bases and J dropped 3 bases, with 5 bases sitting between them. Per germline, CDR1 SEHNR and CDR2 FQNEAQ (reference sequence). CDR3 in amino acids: CASSFVDTGELFF. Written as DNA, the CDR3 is TGTGCCAGCAGCTTTGTGGACACCGGGGAGCTGTTTTTT.

The CDR3 reads CASSLKGLPTDTQYF. The CDR3 DNA follows: TGTGCCAGCTCACTGAAGGGTCTCCCAACAGATACGCAGTATTTT. The rearrangement links TRBV18 to TRBJ2-3, with D unclear. Germline V gene lookup returns CDR1 KGHSH and CDR2 LQKENI. The CDR3 length is 15 residues. The V end lost 4 bases, the J end lost 3 bases, and 14 bases lay between the germline ends.

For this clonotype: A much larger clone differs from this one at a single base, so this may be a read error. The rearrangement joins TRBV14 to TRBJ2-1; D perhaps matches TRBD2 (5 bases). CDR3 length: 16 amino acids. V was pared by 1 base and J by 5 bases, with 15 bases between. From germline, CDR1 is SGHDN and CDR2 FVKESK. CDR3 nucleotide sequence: TGTGCCAGCAGCCAAGGACGTTGGAATAGCGACAATGAGCAGTTCTTC. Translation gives CASSQGRWNSDNEQFF.

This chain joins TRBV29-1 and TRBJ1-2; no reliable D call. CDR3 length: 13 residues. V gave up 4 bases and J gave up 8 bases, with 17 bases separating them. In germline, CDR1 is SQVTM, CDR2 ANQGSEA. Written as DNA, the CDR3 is TGCAGCGTTGTGTCACCTCGCTGGAGGGGCTACACCTTC. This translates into CSVVSPRWRGYTF.

CDR3 sequence reads: CASSPLGTMTEQFF. As DNA, the CDR3 is TGTGCCAGCAGCCCCCTTGGGACTATGACTGAGCAGTTCTTC. This chain connects TRBV9 to TRBJ2-1; 7 nucleotides agree with TRBD2. Germline V gives CDR1 SGDLS, CDR2 YYNGEE. V was clipped by 4 bases and J by 9 bases; unmatched bases: 10. The CDR3 is 14 amino acids.

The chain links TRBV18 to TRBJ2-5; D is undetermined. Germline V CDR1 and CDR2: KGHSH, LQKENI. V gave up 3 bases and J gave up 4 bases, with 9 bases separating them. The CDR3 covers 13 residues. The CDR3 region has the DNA TGTGCCAGCTCACCCCTTAAGGGAGAGACCCAGTACTTC. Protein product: CASSPLKGETQYF.

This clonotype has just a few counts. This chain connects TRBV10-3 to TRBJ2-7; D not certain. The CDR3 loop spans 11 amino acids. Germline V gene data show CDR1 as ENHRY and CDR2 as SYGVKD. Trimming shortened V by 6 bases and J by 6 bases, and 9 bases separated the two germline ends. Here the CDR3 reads CAIRSEAEQYF. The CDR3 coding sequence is TGTGCCATCAGAAGTGAGGCCGAGCAGTACTTC.

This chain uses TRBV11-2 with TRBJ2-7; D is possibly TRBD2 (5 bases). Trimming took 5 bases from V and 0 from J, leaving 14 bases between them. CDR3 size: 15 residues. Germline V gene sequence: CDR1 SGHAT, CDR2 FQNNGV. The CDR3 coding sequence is TGTGCCAGCAGCCCTGGGGAGAATCCCTCCTACGAGCAGTACTTC. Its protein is CASSPGENPSYEQYF.

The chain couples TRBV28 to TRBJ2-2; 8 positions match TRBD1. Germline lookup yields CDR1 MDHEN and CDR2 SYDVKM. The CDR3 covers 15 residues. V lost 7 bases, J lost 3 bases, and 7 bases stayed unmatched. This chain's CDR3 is CASTRTGTYTGELFF. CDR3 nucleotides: TGTGCCAGCACCAGGACAGGGACCTACACCGGGGAGCTGTTTTTT.

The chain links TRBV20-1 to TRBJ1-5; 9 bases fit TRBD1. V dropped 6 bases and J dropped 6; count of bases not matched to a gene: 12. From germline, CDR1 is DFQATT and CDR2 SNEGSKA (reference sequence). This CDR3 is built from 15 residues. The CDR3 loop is CSAARRNRGLQPQHF. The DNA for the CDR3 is TGCAGTGCCGCCCGTCGTAACAGGGGGCTTCAGCCCCAGCATTTT.

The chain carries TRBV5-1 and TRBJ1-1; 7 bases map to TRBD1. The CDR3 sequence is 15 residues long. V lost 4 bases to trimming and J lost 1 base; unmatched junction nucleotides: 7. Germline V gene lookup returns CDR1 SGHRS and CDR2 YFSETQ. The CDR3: CASSPGDRTNTEAFF. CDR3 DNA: TGCGCCAGCAGCCCGGGGGACAGAACGAACACTGAAGCTTTCTTT.

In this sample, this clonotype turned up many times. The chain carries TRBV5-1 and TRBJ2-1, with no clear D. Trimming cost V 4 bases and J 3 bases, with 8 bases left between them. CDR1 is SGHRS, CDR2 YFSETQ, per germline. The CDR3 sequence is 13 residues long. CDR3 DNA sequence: TGCGCCAGCAGCCTGGACGGCTACAATGAGCAGTTCTTC. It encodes CASSLDGYNEQFF.

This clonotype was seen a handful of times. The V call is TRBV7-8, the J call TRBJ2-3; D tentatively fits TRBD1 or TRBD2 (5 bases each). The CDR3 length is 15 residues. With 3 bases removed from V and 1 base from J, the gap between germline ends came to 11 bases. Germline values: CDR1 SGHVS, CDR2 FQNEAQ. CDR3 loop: CASSFRRDRTDTQYF. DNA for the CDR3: TGTGCCAGCAGCTTCCGCAGGGACCGCACAGATACGCAGTATTTT.

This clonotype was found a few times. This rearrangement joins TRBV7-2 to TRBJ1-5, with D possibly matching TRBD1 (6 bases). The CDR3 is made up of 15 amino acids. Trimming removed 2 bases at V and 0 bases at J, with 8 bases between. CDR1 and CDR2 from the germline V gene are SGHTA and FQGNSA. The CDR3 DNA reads TGTGCCAGCAGCTTATACAGGGTTAGCAATCAGCCCCAGCATTTT. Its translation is CASSLYRVSNQPQHF.

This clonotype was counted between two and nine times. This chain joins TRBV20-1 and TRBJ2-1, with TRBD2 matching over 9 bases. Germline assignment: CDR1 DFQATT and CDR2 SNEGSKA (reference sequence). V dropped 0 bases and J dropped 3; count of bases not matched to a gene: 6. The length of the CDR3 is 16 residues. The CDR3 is CSARDQVSGSYNEQFF. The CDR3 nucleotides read TGCAGTGCTAGAGATCAGGTTAGCGGGAGCTACAATGAGCAGTTCTTC.

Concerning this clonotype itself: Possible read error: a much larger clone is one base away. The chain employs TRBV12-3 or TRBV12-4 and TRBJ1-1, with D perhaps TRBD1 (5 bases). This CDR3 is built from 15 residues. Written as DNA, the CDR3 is TGTGCCGGCAGTCCGCAGGGTTGGGGGAACACTGAAGCTTTCTTT. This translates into CAGSPQGWGNTEAFF.